One T cell receptor (beta chain) is described in this entry. This receptor's antigen is unknown. No qualities accompany the bases; no much larger clone lies one base away. The germline V gene gives CDR1 as SGHAT and CDR2 as FQNNGV. The CDR3 covers 13 residues, taking in both the cysteine and the phenylalanine. CDR3 DNA only is kept here, 39 bases in frame from base 1. V is pared back by 3 bases and J by 8 bases, with 13 bases lying between the germline termini. Libraries were made using the immunoSEQ multiplex PCR assay. What TCRdb holds here is the immuneACCESS table cut down to in-frame rearrangements. Part of the clones is not present; checked against another copy, under half of the missing clones reflect an unresolved V gene, and the others are unexplained. The sample records around 67,000 clones, approximately 92% of which are singletons. Of the sample, approximately 0.34% falls within the top ten clones.

The sample originates from a study of technical replicates of blood from several donors (dated by TCRdb to 2015 to 2018). This TCR derives from a human donor in good health. The rearrangement combines TRBV11-2 with TRBJ1-2, with an unclear D gene assignment. Sequencing was performed on T cells isolated from PBMCs. The DNA sequence is given as TGTGCCAGCAGCTTTTTAACCGGGGAGGGCTACACCTTC. It encodes CASSFLTGEGYTF.